Following are 8 T cell receptor beta chains from one sample sequenced in a study of T cell changes during pregnancy in multiple sclerosis. The method was immunoSEQ multiplex PCR; TCRdb's version includes in-frame clones alone and lacks a portion of them. The data hold about 80,000 clones, with approximately 95% observed a single time. The sequenced sample was peripheral blood, obtained in the second trimester of pregnancy. These receptor sequences come from a female donor in good health, enrolled as a control in a pregnancy study.

For this clone: The sample has other DNA sequences that encode this CDR3 too. The rearrangement links TRBV11-3 to TRBJ2-5; unclear D gene. Between the trimmed V and J ends, which lost 1 base and 1 base, there was a span of 4 bases. Looked up from germline, CDR1 is SGHNT and CDR2 is YENEEA. The CDR3 has 13 residues. The CDR3 nucleotides are TGTGCCAGCAGCTTAGGCAGCCAAGAGACCCAGTACTTC. As protein: CASSLGSQETQYF. The whole variable domain, filled in from reference TRBV11-3 and TRBJ2-5, reads EAGVVQSPRYKIIEKKQPVAFWCNPISGHNTLYWYLQNLGQGPELLIRYENEEAVDDSQLPKDRFSAERLKGVDSTLKIQPAELGDSAVYLCASSLGSQETQYFGPGTRLLVL.

This clone was seen a single time. In DNA, the CDR3 is TGTGCCAGCAGCGGGGGACAGGGGGTTGATGAAAAACTGTTTTTT. Residues: CASSGGQGVDEKLFF. V gene TRBV6-5 combines with J gene TRBJ1-4, with TRBD1 matching 11 bases. Germline V CDR1 and CDR2: MNHEY, SVGAGI. The CDR3 loop spans 15 amino acids. V shed 6 bases and J 6 bases; nucleotides not matched to a gene: 6.

The rearrangement uses TRBV5-1 and TRBJ2-7; 8 nucleotides align to TRBD2. This CDR3 region has 13 residues. Germline loops: CDR1 SGHRS, CDR2 YFSETQ. V was clipped by 2 bases and J by 3 bases; unmatched bases: 1. Here the CDR3 DNA reads TGCGCCAGCAGCTTTACTAGCGGCTACGAGCAGTACTTC. Its protein product is CASSFTSGYEQYF.

The chain uses TRBV5-4 and TRBJ2-7, with 8 positions matching TRBD2. From germline, CDR1 is SGHNT and CDR2 YYREEE (reference sequence). V dropped 0 bases and J dropped 2; count of bases not matched to a gene: 7. There are 16 residues in the CDR3. For the CDR3, the DNA is TGTGCCAGCAGCTTGGGGACTAGCTTATCCACCTACGAGCAGTACTTC. This translates into CASSLGTSLSTYEQYF.

To note about this clone: The sample has other DNA sequences that encode this CDR3 too. The V call is TRBV5-1, the J call TRBJ1-4; 7 bases line up with TRBD1. The junction had 0 bases not matched to a gene; V was cut back by 0 bases and J by 4 bases. Germline values: CDR1 SGHRS, CDR2 YFSETQ. The CDR3 length is 14 residues. CDR3 protein: CASSLGQGNEKLFF. In DNA form, the CDR3 reads TGCGCCAGCAGCTTGGGACAGGGTAATGAAAAACTGTTTTTT.

V is TRBV28 and J is TRBJ2-5; a weak D match, TRBD2 (6 bases). The CDR3 has 14 residues. Germline assignment: CDR1 MDHEN and CDR2 SYDVKM. Trimming shortened V by 2 bases and J by 4 bases, and 11 bases separated the two germline ends. The CDR3 DNA reads TGTGCCAGCAGTTTAGACGGGAGAGGAGAGACCCAGTACTTC. Translated: CASSLDGRGETQYF.

V gene TRBV27 combines with J gene TRBJ2-2; 9 bases line up with TRBD2. Germline assignment: CDR1 MNHEY and CDR2 SMNVEV (reference sequence). Trimming cost V 5 bases and J 5 bases; bases outside gene matches: 12. The CDR3 length is 17 residues. CDR3 sequence reads: CASSISRGAGGTGELFF. For the CDR3, the DNA is TGTGCCAGCAGTATCTCAAGAGGGGCGGGGGGGACCGGGGAGCTGTTTTTT.

The table lists this clone with a count of one. The rearrangement links TRBV4-2 to TRBJ2-1, with D perhaps matching TRBD2 (5 bases). Germline lookup yields CDR1 LGHNA and CDR2 YNFKEQ. This CDR3 spans 15 amino acids. V dropped 1 base and J dropped 5 bases, with 12 bases sitting between them. CDR3 loop: CASSQGRTRNNEQFF. CDR3 nucleotide sequence: TGTGCCAGCAGCCAAGGAAGAACTAGGAACAATGAGCAGTTCTTC.